This T cell receptor beta chain was recorded in a study of cytomegalovirus exposure and HLA in healthy donors (dated by TCRdb to about 2017). With respect to the entire study: An earlier analysis of approximately 640 of the donors reported approximately 290 Gb of sequence data and roughly 100 million unique TCR beta sequences from 150 million to 200 million T cells. Typing coverage differed by locus: A, B, C, DRB1 and DQB1 were typed in roughly 620-630 donors, DQA1 in approximately 520, DPA1 in 600 to 610, and DPB1 in around 440. In addition to the first cohort of approximately 670 subjects, a separate validation cohort of 130 or so different subjects was used. Of the 300 to 500 genotyped donors, approximately 81% were placed in the genetic ancestry cluster associated with self-reported Caucasian donors. All discovery cohort repertoires had been generated using a single sequencing platform. Both class I and class II loci were covered by HLA typing, at four-digit resolution. The study aimed to test whether signatures of past pathogen exposure could be identified by cataloging public T cell receptors. Four to six DR-DQ haplotypes were handled as single units for association and clustering, since linkage in the cohort was strong. An earlier analysis of several hundred of the donors applied high-throughput TCR beta sequencing to assess whether each TCR beta V gene segment acted as functional or pseudogenic. In the later analysis, no new phenotypic data were used to find candidate immune exposures; instead, reliance was placed on TCR beta sequences and their occurrence across donors. An early release that covered some 640 HLA-typed donors contained about 300 gigabases of sequencing data and approximately 85 million unique TCR sequences. Donor age, sex, ethnicity and CMV serostatus were compiled alongside the repertoire data. The study profiled the T cell repertoires of under 850 subjects by immunosequencing and related them to cytomegalovirus serostatus. The study combined high-throughput TCR immunosequencing, statistical association of individual TCRs with disease status, and machine learning to predict cytomegalovirus infection status. Among under 450 genotyped donors of the cohort, an average of around 240,000 unique TCR beta nucleotide sequences were sequenced per donor, around 18% of them non-productive. A later analysis re-examined previously published TCR beta repertoires from about 670 donors and added high-resolution HLA genotyping to investigate patterns of TCR occurrence. A later genetic analysis used genome-wide SNP genotypes for about 60% of the roughly 670 donors, treating that subset as a discovery cohort. On the study overall, not on this receptor specifically: Roughly uniform sequencing depth across donors was assumed in presence/absence analyses, although this assumption may not hold. The classifier was reported to diagnose cytomegalovirus status with high specificity and sensitivity in both the original cohort and the validation cohort. Broadly in line with IMGT annotations, most TCR beta V segments showed up in productive rearrangements about 87% or about 30% of the time in an earlier analysis of approximately 640 of the donors. In a later analysis, the rate of TCR association differed among HLA loci, with DRB1 alleles having the most associated TCRs and HLA-C alleles having the fewest. Across donors, most TCR sequences were observed very rarely, whereas some public TCRs were present in many individuals. In vitro tests confirmed that a few of the cytomegalovirus-associated TCR beta chains recognize cytomegalovirus antigens. In the study, around 160 TCR beta chains were listed as associated with cytomegalovirus. It was suggested by the authors that the approach could potentially be generalized to other disease states and immunological phenotypes. A further reported finding was that TCR beta sequences accurately predicted the HLA-A and HLA-B alleles for most subjects in the first cohort. Compared with equally common non-associated chains, HLA-associated TCR beta chains in a later analysis were more clonally expanded and had lower generation probabilities. The cohort was sequenced for TCR beta chains only, and without alpha or paired-chain data the features that could be detected were limited. Assigning TCR associations to individual alleles was difficult when HLA alleles, especially DR and DQ, strongly co-occurred. CMV serostatus was the only immune exposure information available for the cohort. In a later analysis, about 17,000 TCR beta sequences were associated with specific HLA alleles at a false discovery rate of 0.05. Some IMGT-functional V segments, including TRBV6-2 and TRBV6-3, could not be distinguished by the 87-base-pair reads and were therefore excluded. In a later analysis, several top co-occurrence clusters were reported to appear linked to parvovirus B19, influenza, CMV and Epstein-Barr virus. In a later analysis, most CMV-associated TCR beta chains were found to appear HLA-restricted, with HLA associations seemingly driven largely by CMV exposure. Because counts were too low, about 17 rarely observed V segments, including chromosome 9 orphons, were excluded from the earlier analysis of around 640 of the donors. A cluster of highly shared sequence variants was judged likely to represent a technical artifact of the sequencing pipeline. Linkage disequilibrium might explain the correlated functional status among segregating V segments, but an unknown experimental factor could not be excluded. In a later genetic analysis, fewer N-insertions in productive TCRs were reported among donors in an Asian-associated ancestry cluster than the 666-donor mean. In a later genetic analysis, a missense DCLRE1C variant was associated with V-gene and J-gene trimming of TCR beta chains, and the association was replicated in an independent cohort. HLA typing was unavailable for some donors at each locus, so association tests used only the typed subset.

This clone was recorded only once. No antigen is known for it. Base qualities are not provided; no much larger clone lies one nucleotide away. Library preparation employed the immunoSEQ multiplex PCR assay. For the multiplex PCR, a mixture combining 60 forward primers for TCR Vbeta segments and 13 reverse primers for TCR Jbeta segments was used. The CDR3 region of rearranged TCR beta genes was amplified from genomic DNA by a multiplex PCR assay. Amplified TCR beta libraries were sequenced as 87-base-pair reads on the Illumina HiSeq System. As for the authors' bioinformatics: A later analysis tallied tens of millions of unique TCR beta chains across the 666 repertoires, and some 10 million of those chains were shared by two or more donors. Raw reads were error-corrected and collapsed into unique sequences by a nearest-neighbor algorithm in which closely related sequences were merged to remove PCR and sequencing errors. CDR3 sequences were aligned to IMGT reference sequences to assign V, D and J gene segments. For a sequence to be retained, a match of at least six nucleotides was required to both a V gene segment and a J gene segment. Rearrangements were called productive when the CDR3 lacked stop codons and stayed in frame with V and J; all others were non-productive. Following IMGT convention, CDR3 was defined as the stretch from the second conserved V-encoded cysteine to the conserved J-encoded phenylalanine. Sequences without an unambiguous match to a single V gene segment were excluded from the earlier analysis of about 600 of the donors. An earlier analysis of fewer than 750 of the donors called V segments functional above 56.7% productive rearrangements and segregating when the between-donor standard deviation exceeded 5%. A statistical classification framework was built for diagnosing cytomegalovirus status from the catalog of TCR beta chain sequences. In a later analysis, TCR nucleotide sequences were compared against IMGT/GENE-DB human TR gene sequences so that V and J genes could be assigned. A later analysis assigned CDR3 sequences and most-parsimonious VDJ recombination scenarios with the TCRdist pipeline. A later analysis defined each TCR beta chain by its CDR3 amino acid sequence plus V-gene family, and excluded reads lacking a unique V-gene family. A later analysis removed roughly 590 highly shared, low-generation-probability nucleotide sequences to deal with suspected cross-contamination and a sequencing artifact. A later analysis calculated a clonal expansion index for each public chain from normalized within-repertoire ranks of inferred template counts. In a later analysis, generation probabilities were computed with a VDJ recombination model fitted to out-of-frame rearrangements, and the resulting probabilities were checked against IGoR. A later analysis scored TCR-TCR, TCR-HLA and TCR-CMV co-occurrence with hypergeometric tests, applying a repertoire-size bias correction to TCR pairs. In a later analysis, false discovery rates were estimated by permuting HLA or CMV assignments 20 times. A later analysis grouped co-occurring TCRs with DBSCAN, adding TCRdist sequence similarity when clustering within HLA-allele-positive subsets. Repertoires with fewer than 30,000 or more than 120,000 public chains, plus five repertoires with anomalous nucleotide sharing, were excluded from co-occurrence clustering. What TCRdb holds here is the immuneACCESS table cut down to in-frame rearrangements. Part of the clones is not present; checked against another copy, under half of the missing clones reflect an unresolved V gene, and the others are unexplained. Clonal size and the V and J genes are those of that table, whereas D and trimming came from the DNA. Here the sample has around 140,000 clones; roughly 70% occur a single time. The top ten clones comprise approximately 3.9% of the sample.

The cohort was made up of approximately 670 healthy bone marrow donors. At the time of sampling, all cohort members were nominally healthy, though unrecorded immune exposures were likely present. The donor was CMV seropositive and was included in the group of 289 seropositive cohort members. A peripheral blood sample was collected from each donor, and TCR beta sequencing was performed on peripheral blood mononuclear cells. Genomic DNA was extracted from the blood cell samples with the Qiagen DNeasy Blood Extraction Kit. CDR1 SGHNT and CDR2 YENEEA were looked up in the germline V gene. The CDR3 contains 15 residues, cysteine and phenylalanine counted. Only the CDR3 DNA stays, 45 bases, in frame from base 1. The germline V and J ends show losses of 5 bases and 9 bases respectively, and no gene match explains 5 bases of the junction.

Material for sequencing was PBMCs. Recombination linked TRBV11-3 to TRBJ2-1, with 15 bases matching TRBD2. The TCR originated in a man in his fifties in good health and CMV-seropositive. The base sequence is TGTGCCAGCAGCGGGGGACTAGCGGGAGGCAGTGAGCAGTTCTTC. This gives the protein CASSGGLAGGSEQFF.